This T cell receptor (beta chain) is drawn from a study of blood T cell repertoires in COVID-19 (dated by TCRdb to about 2020). Regarding the research as a whole: Samples covering the acute and convalescent phases of COVID-19 were provided by collaborators in the United States, Italy and Spain. Samples came from the ongoing ImmuneRACE study (first 160 participants) plus 1,254 subjects from 6 global collaborators. The repertoires were released in a freely available public database intended as a resource for research on the immune response to SARS-CoV-2. Subjects who had been exposed to COVID-19, were actively infected with it, or had recovered from it provided the deeply sampled blood TCRbeta repertoires that made up the dataset. Where available, HLA class I and class II types were obtained from metadata supplied by the sample provider rather than from assay-based typing. Sample metadata almost always included a de-identified subject ID, COVID-19 status, age in years and sex. The material from the prospective study consisted of cDNA or gDNA derived from T cells, B-cell-depleted T cells, or PBMCs. Beyond this particular receptor, the publication reports: How much clinical and demographic metadata was included differed by source and by participant, and the metadata was provided uncurated.

Note on this clone: The antigen it binds to is not known. Nothing much larger sits one base from this clone, and base qualities are not available.

Based on the germline V gene (reference sequence), the CDR1 and CDR2 sequences are DFQATT and SNEGSKA. V and J lose 3 bases and 4 bases, and a span of 18 bases separates them. The CDR3, cysteine through phenylalanine, is 15 amino acids long. Only the CDR3 DNA is retained, 45 bases long and in frame from the first base. The immunoSEQ Assay, a bias-controlled multiplex PCR, was used to amplify TCRbeta CDR3 regions from genomic DNA. The original methods were these. The number of nucleated cells in each sample was estimated by amplification of reference gene primers within the assay. To quantify the absolute abundance of each unique TCRbeta CDR3 rearrangement, sequence reads were collapsed and filtered. For each sample, productive Simpson clonality was calculated as the square root of Simpson's diversity index across productive rearrangements. TCRdb obtained this table from immuneACCESS and retained in-frame rearrangements with V and J assigned. These tables miss some clones; where compared with another copy, unresolved V genes account for less than half of the shortfall, and the remainder is unexplained. From that table come the V and J calls and clone size; the DNA was used to work out D and trimming. In all, the sample holds about 150,000 clones, and 84% of those were seen once. In total, the top ten clones hold about 2.7% of the sample.

One collaborating source in Seattle enrolled patients during active infection and followed them longitudinally through the course of disease. Collaborating institutions collected whole blood in K2EDTA tubes following their own protocols. For TCRbeta analysis, collaborator samples were shipped as frozen whole blood, as isolated PBMCs, or as DNA extracted from either sample type. Sequenced input: peripheral blood. This chain is built from TRBV20-1 and TRBJ1-2; the D gene lacks a confident call. The TCR was taken from a woman at least 80 years old with COVID-19, enrolled during active disease. The bases read TGCAGTGCTAGTGATACGGGCCCGGCGGGCTATGGCTACACCTTC. This encodes CSASDTGPAGYGYTF.